The rows below give T cell receptor beta chains drawn from one sample of a study of blood T cells in healthy people across ages. MiXCR was run by TCRdb on the 5' RACE reads, yielding one entry per CDR3 protein. This sample yields around 690,000 distinct CDR3 sequences, of which around 54% are seen a single time; 35% to 40% belongs to the top ten. The sample was blood. These receptors were collected from a man aged 60-69 years in good health. The conserved cysteine and the conserved F or W are not part of the CDR3 here.

13	TRBV5-1	TRBJ2-3	ASSFQGIRADTQY
13	TRBV20-1	TRBJ1-5	SARVQARGNQPQH
18	TRBV25-1	TRBJ2-1	ASSEEPGLAGRLGYNEQF
13	TRBV7-2	TRBJ1-1	ASSRRGPRGTEAF
12	TRBV14	TRBJ1-6	ASSQGRGDSPLH
14	TRBV12-3/TRBV12-4	TRBJ2-3	ASRSSDRDEPDTQY
12	TRBV6-1	TRBJ2-1	ASGWAREVSEQF
16	TRBV4-2	TRBJ2-5	ASSQVLAGGALEETQY
12	TRBV7-2	TRBJ2-5	ASSPPQGWKTQY
11	TRBV6-1	TRBJ2-3	ASSGVPEMAQY
13	TRBV6-5	TRBJ1-2	ASSYRRGTTHGYT
13	TRBV10-2	TRBJ1-5	ASRTGGASNQPQH
13	TRBV29-1	TRBJ2-1	SVDGTSESYNEQF
9	TRBV29-1	TRBJ2-3	SVERQGPQY
12	TRBV7-2	TRBJ2-1	ASSLPGAYNEQF
12	TRBV6-1	TRBJ1-2	ASQWGTGHYGYT
11	TRBV10-3	TRBJ2-4	AISGGAMDIQY
12	TRBV20-1	TRBJ2-3	SANRLAVTDTQY
11	TRBV2	TRBJ1-2	ASTRDSPGGYT
14	TRBV2	TRBJ2-2	ASSEAPSRNTGELF
11	TRBV3-1	TRBJ2-4	ASSQDRGTEQY
12	TRBV18	TRBJ1-5	ASSPSAGHQPQH
10	TRBV2	TRBJ1-2	ASSGQGYGYT
12	TRBV2	TRBJ2-1	ATSRTHANNEQF
15	TRBV11-1	TRBJ2-5	ASSLARGRGGFETQY
13	TRBV29-1	-	SGGERAGAGETQY
11	TRBV2	TRBJ1-2	ASSEAPNYGYT
13	TRBV7-2	TRBJ1-4	ASSPRGAYDEKLF
13	TRBV6-5	TRBJ1-1	ASSSTGALNTEAF
10	TRBV6-2/TRBV6-3	TRBJ2-7	ASSYDSYEQY
10	TRBV6-2/TRBV6-3	TRBJ1-2	ASNQGARGCT
10	TRBV7-9	TRBJ1-6	ASSSDGETLH
11	TRBV7-8	TRBJ2-5	ASSNPGWETQY
12	TRBV12-3/TRBV12-4	TRBJ2-3	ASSLGGQWDTQY
12	TRBV2	TRBJ2-1	ASTVAGLVNEQF
12	TRBV29-1	TRBJ1-1	SVAGLVGNTEAF
15	TRBV18	TRBJ2-1	ASSPPLAGGRSNEQF
13	TRBV5-1	TRBJ1-6	ASSLAPWVISPLH
15	TRBV6-6	TRBJ2-6	ASSRGTSSSGANVLT
18	TRBV20-1	TRBJ1-6	SARDSGTNIQGSYNSPLH
10	TRBV6-1	TRBJ2-2	ASSRFGEELF
14	TRBV3-1	TRBJ2-4	AGSQGGSLAKDIQY
14	TRBV27	TRBJ2-7	ASSLFWQPRQYEQY
11	TRBV12-3/TRBV12-4	TRBJ1-6	ASSKSRDSPLH